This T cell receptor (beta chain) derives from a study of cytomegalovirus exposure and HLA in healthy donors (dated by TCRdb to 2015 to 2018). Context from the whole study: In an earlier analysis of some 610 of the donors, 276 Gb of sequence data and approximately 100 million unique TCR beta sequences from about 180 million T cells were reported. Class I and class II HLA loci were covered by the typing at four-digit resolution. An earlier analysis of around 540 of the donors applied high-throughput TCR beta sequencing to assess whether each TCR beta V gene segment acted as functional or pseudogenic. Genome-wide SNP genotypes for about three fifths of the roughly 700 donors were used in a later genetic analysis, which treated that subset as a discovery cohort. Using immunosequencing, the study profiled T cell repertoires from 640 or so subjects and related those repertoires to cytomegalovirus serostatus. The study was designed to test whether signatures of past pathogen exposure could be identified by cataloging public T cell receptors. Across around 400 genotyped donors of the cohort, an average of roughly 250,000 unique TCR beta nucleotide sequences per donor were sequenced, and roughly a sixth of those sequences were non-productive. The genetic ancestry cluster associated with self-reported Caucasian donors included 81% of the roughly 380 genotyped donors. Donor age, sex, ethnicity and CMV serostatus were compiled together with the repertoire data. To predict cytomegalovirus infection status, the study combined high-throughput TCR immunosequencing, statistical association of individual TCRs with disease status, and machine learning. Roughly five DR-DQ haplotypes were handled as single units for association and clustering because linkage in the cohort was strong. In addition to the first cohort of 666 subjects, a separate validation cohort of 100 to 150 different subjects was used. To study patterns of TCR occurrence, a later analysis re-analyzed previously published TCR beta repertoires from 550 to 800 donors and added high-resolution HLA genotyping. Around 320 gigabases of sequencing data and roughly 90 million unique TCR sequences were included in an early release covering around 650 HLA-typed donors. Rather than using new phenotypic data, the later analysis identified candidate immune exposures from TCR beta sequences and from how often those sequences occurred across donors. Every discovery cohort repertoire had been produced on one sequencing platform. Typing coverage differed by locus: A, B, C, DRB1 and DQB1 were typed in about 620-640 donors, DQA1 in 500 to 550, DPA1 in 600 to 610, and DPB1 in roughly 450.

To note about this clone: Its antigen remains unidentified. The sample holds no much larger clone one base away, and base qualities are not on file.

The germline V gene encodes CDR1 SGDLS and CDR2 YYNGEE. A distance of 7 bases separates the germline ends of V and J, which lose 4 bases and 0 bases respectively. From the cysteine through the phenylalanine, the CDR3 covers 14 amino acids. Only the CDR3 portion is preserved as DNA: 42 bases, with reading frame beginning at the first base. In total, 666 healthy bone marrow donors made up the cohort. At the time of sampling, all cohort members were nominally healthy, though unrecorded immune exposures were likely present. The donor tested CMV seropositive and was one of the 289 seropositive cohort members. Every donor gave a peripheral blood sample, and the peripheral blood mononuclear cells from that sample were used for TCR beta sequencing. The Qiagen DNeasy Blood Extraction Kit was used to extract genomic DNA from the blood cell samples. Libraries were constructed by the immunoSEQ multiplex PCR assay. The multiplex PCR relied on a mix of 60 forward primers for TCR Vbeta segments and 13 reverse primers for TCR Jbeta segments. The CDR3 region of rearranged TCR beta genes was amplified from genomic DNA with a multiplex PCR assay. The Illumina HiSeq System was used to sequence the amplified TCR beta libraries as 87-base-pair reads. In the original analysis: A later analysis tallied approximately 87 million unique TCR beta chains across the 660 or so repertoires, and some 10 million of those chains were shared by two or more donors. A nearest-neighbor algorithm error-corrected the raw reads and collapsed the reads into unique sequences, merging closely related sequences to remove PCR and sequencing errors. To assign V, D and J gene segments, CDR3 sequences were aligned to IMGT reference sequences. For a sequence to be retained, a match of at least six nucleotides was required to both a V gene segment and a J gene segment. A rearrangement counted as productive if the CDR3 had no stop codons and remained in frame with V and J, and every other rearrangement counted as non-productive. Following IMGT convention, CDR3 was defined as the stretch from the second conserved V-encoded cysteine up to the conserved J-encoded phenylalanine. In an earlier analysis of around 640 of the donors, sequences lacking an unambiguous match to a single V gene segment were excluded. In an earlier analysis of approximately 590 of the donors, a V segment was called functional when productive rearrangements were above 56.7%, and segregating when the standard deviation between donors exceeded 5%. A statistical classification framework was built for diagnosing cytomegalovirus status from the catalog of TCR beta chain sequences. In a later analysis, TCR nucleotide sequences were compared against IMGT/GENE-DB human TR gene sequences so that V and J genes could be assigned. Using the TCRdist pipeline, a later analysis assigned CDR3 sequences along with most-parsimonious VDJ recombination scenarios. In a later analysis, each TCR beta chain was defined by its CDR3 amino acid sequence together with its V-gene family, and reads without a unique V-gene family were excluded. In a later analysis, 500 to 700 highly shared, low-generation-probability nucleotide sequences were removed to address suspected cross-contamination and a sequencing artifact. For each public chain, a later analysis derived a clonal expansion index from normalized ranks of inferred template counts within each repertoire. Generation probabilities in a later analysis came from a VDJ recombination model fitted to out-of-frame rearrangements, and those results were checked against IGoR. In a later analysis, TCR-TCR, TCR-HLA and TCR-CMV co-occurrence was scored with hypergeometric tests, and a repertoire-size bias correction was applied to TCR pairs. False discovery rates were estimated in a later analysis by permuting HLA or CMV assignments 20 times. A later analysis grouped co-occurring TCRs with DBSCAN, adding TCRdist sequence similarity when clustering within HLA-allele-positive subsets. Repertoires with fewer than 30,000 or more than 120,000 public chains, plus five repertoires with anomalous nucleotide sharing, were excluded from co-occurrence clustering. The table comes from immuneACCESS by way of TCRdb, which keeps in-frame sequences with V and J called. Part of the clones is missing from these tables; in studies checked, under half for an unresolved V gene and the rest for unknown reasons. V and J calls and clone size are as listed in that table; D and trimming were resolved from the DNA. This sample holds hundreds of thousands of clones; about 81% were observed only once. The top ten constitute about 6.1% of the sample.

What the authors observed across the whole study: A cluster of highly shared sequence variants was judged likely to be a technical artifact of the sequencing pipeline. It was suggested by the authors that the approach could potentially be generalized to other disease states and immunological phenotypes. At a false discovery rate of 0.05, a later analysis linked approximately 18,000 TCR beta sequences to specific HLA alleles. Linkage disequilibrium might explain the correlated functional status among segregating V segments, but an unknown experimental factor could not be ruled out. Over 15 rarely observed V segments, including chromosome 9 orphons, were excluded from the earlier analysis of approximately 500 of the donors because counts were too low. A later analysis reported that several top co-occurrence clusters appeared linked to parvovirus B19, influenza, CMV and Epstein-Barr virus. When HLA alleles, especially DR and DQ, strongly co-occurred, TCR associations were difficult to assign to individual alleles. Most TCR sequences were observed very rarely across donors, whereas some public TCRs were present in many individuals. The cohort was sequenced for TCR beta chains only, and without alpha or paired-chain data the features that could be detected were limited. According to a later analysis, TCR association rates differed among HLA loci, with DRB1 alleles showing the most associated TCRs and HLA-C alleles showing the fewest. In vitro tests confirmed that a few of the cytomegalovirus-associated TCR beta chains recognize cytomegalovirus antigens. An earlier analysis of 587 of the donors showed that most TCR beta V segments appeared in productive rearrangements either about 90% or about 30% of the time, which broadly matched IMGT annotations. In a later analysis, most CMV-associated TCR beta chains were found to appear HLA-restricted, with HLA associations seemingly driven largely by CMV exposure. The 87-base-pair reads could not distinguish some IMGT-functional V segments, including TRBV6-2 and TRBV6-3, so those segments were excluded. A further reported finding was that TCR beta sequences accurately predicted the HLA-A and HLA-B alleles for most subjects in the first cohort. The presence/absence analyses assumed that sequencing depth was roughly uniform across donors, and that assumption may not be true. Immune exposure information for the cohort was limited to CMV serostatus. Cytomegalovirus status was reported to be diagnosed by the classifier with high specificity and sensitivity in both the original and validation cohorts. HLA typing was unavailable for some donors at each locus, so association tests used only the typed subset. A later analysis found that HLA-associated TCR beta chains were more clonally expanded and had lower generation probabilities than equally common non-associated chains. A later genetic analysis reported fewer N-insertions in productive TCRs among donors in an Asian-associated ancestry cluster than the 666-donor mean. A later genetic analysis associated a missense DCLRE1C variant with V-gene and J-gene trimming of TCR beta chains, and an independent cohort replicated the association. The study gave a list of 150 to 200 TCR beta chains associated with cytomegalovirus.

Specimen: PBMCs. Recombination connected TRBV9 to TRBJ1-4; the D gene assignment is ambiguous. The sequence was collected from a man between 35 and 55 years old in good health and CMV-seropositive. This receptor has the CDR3 CASSQHATNEKLFF. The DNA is TGTGCCAGCAGCCAACACGCAACTAATGAAAAACTGTTTTTT.